The clone carrying this TCR beta chain has a handful of counts. The data belong to a study of cytomegalovirus exposure and HLA in healthy donors. Study overall: Genotyping of more than 300 donors showed that 70% to 90% belonged to the Caucasian-associated ancestry cluster.

Germline V gene sequence: CDR1 WSHSY, CDR2 SAAADI. V shed 0 bases and J shed 5 bases, with 14 bases lying between them. The CDR3 spans 15 residues. PCR amplification relied on 60 Vbeta primers (plus 13 Jbeta primers). In the authors' methods: Among the unique TCR beta chains that a later analysis counted, some 73 million in all, 10 million to 14 million were shared. Generated by immunoSEQ multiplex PCR, the TCRdb table keeps only in-frame clones and is missing some. D and trimming were read from the DNA, whereas the V and J calls and clone size are those reported in that table. The table lists 40,000 to 45,000 clones, 50% to 75% of them singletons.

Source material: PBMCs. The chain uses TRBV10-2 and TRBJ2-7; a weak D match, TRBD1 (6 bases). The TCR originated in a human donor in good health. CDR3 loop: CASSESGALPHEQYF. In nucleotides, the CDR3 is TGCGCCAGCAGTGAGTCGGGGGCGCTTCCCCACGAGCAGTACTTC.